A single sample is the source of the 18 T cell receptor beta chains below, sequenced in a study of T cell clonality in common variable immunodeficiency. No antigen has been assigned to these receptors. General observations from the study: Common variable immunodeficiency TCR beta sequences reportedly had fewer deletions and N-nucleotide insertions.

Sequencing used immunoSEQ multiplex PCR; TCRdb keeps in-frame clones, though not all of them. There are over 13,000 clones in the sample, none observed a single time. The sample taken for sequencing was peripheral blood mononuclear cells. The receptors derive from a human donor with common variable immunodeficiency.

About this clone: The read stops 3 residues short of the end of the CDR3; the missing end is completed from the germline J gene. The V call is TRBV29-1, the J call TRBJ2-7; 10 positions agree with TRBD1. CDR3 length: 13 amino acids. V gave up 6 bases and J gave up 2 bases; unmatched junction bases: 4. Per germline, CDR1 SQVTM and CDR2 ANQGSEA. The sequenced part of the CDR3 DNA is TGCAGCGTCGGACAGGGGGGACCCTACGAG. Translated, it gives CSVGQGGPYE. The full CDR3 reads CSVGQGGPYEQYF.

For this clone: The read falls 3 residues short of the CDR3 end, and the missing part is taken from the germline J gene. The gene calls are TRBV7-3 and TRBJ2-7; TRBD2 matches at 7 bases. Losses at the gene ends were 5 bases for V and 1 base for J; bases not matched to a gene: 8. Germline loops: CDR1 SGHTA, CDR2 FQGTGA. The length of the CDR3 is 15 residues. CDR3 bases read: TGTGCCAGCAGCCCCATGGGCGGGGGATCCTACGAG. Its protein is CASSPMGGGSYE. From start to end, the CDR3 is CASSPMGGGSYEQYF. Variable domain in full (rest from reference TRBV7-3 and TRBJ2-7): GAGVSQTPSNKVTEKGKYVELRCDPISGHTALYWYRQSLGQGPEFLIYFQGTGAADDSGLPNDRFFAVRPEGSVSTLKIQRTERGDSAVYLCASSPMGGGSYEQYFGPGTRLTVT.

Concerning this clone: An end of the junction does not agree with germline; a read error may underlie this. The sequence runs out 3 residues before the end of the CDR3; the remainder is reconstructed from the germline J gene. This chain joins TRBV18 and TRBJ2-3; no reliable D call. The CDR3 is 12 residues long. Germline V CDR1 and CDR2: KGHSH, LQKENI. CDR3 loop: CASPPRTDTQYF. The DNA read from the CDR3 is TGTGCCAGCCCACCAAGGACAGATACG.

This clone was counted between two and nine times. The CDR3 end falls 3 residues outside the read, so it is completed with the germline J gene. The rearrangement joins TRBV7-9 to TRBJ2-5; 7 bases agree with TRBD2. Germline loops: CDR1 SEHNR, CDR2 FQNEAQ (reference sequence). This CDR3 has 15 residues. V lost 11 bases and J lost 5; bases outside the gene matches: 17. CDR3 region: CAADGGGRRLETQYF. The covered CDR3 bases are TGTGCCGCTGATGGGGGGGGGAGGCGGCTGGAGACC.

This clone has a count of ten or more. The CDR3 end is not reached by the read, which stops 3 residues before it; the germline J gene fills it in. The rearrangement links TRBV29-1 to TRBJ1-1; D ambiguous. The CDR3 consists of 11 residues. Germline V CDR1 and CDR2: SQVTM, ANQGSEA. CDR3 DNA (partial): TGCAGCGTTGAAGTTGCGGGGTTT. Its protein is CSVEVAGF. The entire CDR3 is CSVEVAGFAFF.

In its sample, this clone was seen a few times. Sequencing ends 3 residues short of the CDR3 end; the germline J gene provides the rest. The chain joins TRBV6-1 to TRBJ2-5, with D possibly matching TRBD1 (5 bases). Trimming stripped 4 bases from V and 4 bases from J, with 19 bases between. From germline, CDR1 is MNHNS and CDR2 SASEGT. The CDR3 contains 16 residues. The sequenced CDR3 bases are TGTGCCAGCAGTGGCCCCCGTGTAGGGGCCGGAGAGACC. It is translated as CASSGPRVGAGET. The whole CDR3 is CASSGPRVGAGETQYF.

Only a few counts were recorded for this clone. The sequenced fragment ends 3 residues before the CDR3 boundary, so the rest is inferred from the germline J gene. V usage is TRBV7-6 and J usage is TRBJ2-7, with D possibly TRBD2 on 6 matching bases. The V and J ends lost 1 base and 3 bases respectively, with 16 bases between them. Germline V gene sequence: CDR1 SGHVS, CDR2 FNYEAQ. The CDR3 spans 16 residues. This CDR3 reads CASSLEAAGTLYEQYF. The covered CDR3 bases are TGTGCCAGCAGCTTAGAGGCAGCAGGGACTCTCTACGAG.

On this clone itself: The sequenced fragment ends 3 residues before the CDR3 boundary, so the rest is inferred from the germline J gene. The V and J genes are TRBV2 and TRBJ1-5; tentatively, D is TRBD1 (5 bases). The CDR3 is made up of 15 amino acids. Germline CDR1 SNHLY, CDR2 FYNNEI. Trimming shortened V by 4 bases and J by 6 bases, and 16 bases separated the two germline ends. CDR3 protein: CASSGGQGNSQPQHF. The sequenced part of the CDR3 DNA is TGTGCCAGCAGTGGAGGGCAGGGCAATAGTCAGCCC.

Points on this clone: The CDR3 end falls 3 residues outside the read, so it is completed with the germline J gene. The chain is built from TRBV19 and TRBJ2-3, with TRBD1 as a possible D gene (5 bases). The V gene lost 6 bases and the J gene lost 4 bases, with 14 bases spanning the gap. The germline gives CDR1 LNHDA, CDR2 SQIVND (reference sequence). CDR3 length: 14 amino acids. This chain's CDR3 is CASSNRRSADTQYF. Incomplete CDR3 DNA: TGTGCCAGTAGCAACAGGAGAAGCGCAGATACG. Filled out from reference TRBV19 and TRBJ2-3, the complete variable domain reads DGGITQSPKYLFRKEGQNVTLSCEQNLNHDAMYWYRQDPGQGLRLIYYSQIVNDFQKGDIAEGYSVSREKKESFPLTVTSAQKNPTAFYLCASSNRRSADTQYFGPGTRLTVL.

This clone came up a few times. With the read ending 3 residues before the CDR3 end, the germline J gene is used to fill in that end. The chain couples TRBV2 to TRBJ1-1; TRBD1 aligns across 8 bases. In germline, CDR1 is SNHLY, CDR2 FYNNEI. The CDR3 is 13 amino acids. The CDR3 reads CASSVNQGAKAFF. The sequenced CDR3 bases are TGTGCCAGCAGTGTAAACCAGGGGGCGAAA.

This clone was observed a few times. The observed sequence ends 3 residues before the CDR3 terminus, with the missing tail filled in from the germline J gene. V is TRBV19 and J is TRBJ2-5; maybe TRBD1 (6 bases). This CDR3 region has 14 residues. CDR1 is LNHDA and CDR2 is SQIVND in the germline V gene (reference sequence). V was shortened by 4 bases and J by 3 bases, with 12 bases between the two germline ends. CDR3 bases read: TGTGCCAGTAGTACCCAACAGGGAAAAGAGACC. Its translation: CASSTQQGKET. The entire CDR3 sequence reads CASSTQQGKETQYF.

Points on this clone: The sequenced fragment ends 3 residues before the CDR3 boundary, so the rest is inferred from the germline J gene. The V and J genes are TRBV20-1 and TRBJ2-5, with 14 nucleotides matching TRBD2. The V gene end was trimmed by 5 bases and the J gene end by 1 base; junction bases not matched to a gene: 3. CDR1 and CDR2 (germline): DFQATT, SNEGSKA (reference sequence). This CDR3 is built from 15 residues. CDR3 bases read: TGCAGTGCTCAGGGACTAGCGGGGGCCCAAGAGACC. Its translation: CSAQGLAGAQET. The whole CDR3 sequence reads CSAQGLAGAQETQYF.

This clone is medium-sized (0.01 to 0.1%) within its sample. The read terminates 3 residues ahead of where the CDR3 ends, so the germline J gene completes it. The V and J genes are TRBV27 and TRBJ2-4; D gene unclear. The CDR3 has 13 residues. V was clipped by 2 bases and J by 8 bases, with 10 bases between them. Germline V gene sequence: CDR1 MNHEY, CDR2 SMNVEV (reference sequence). The CDR3 bases that were read are TGTGCCAGCAGTTTACGAGCCCTCGACATT. As protein: CASSLRALDI. The full CDR3 sequence reads CASSLRALDIQYF.

To note about this clone: The DNA ends 3 residues before the CDR3 does, and the rest of the CDR3 is filled in from the germline J gene. The chain carries TRBV19 and TRBJ2-2, with 7 bases lining up with TRBD2. The J segment lost 7 bases and the V segment lost 3 bases, leaving 5 bases of the junction unmatched. The CDR3 has 14 residues. CDR1 and CDR2 from the germline V gene are LNHDA and SQIVND (reference sequence). The CDR3 spells CASSISGASGELFF. The CDR3 DNA, read in part, is TGTGCCAGTAGTATCAGCGGGGCAAGCGGGGAG.

There are a few counts of this clone. The read ends 3 residues early relative to the CDR3; the germline J gene fills the gap. The chain couples TRBV6-1 to TRBJ1-1; D remains unclear. The CDR3 consists of 14 residues. Germline V CDR1 and CDR2: MNHNS, SASEGT. V was pared by 4 bases and J by 4 bases, with 13 bases between. The CDR3 DNA, read in part, is TGTGCCAGCAGTGCATCCGAACTCGGCACTGAA. Amino acid sequence: CASSASELGTE. The entire CDR3 is CASSASELGTEAFF.

On this clone: The read ends 3 residues before the CDR3 terminus; that terminus is restored from the germline J gene. This chain joins TRBV2 and TRBJ2-5; 8 nucleotides agree with TRBD2. The CDR3 is 14 residues long. The ends lost 3 bases at V and 2 bases at J; junction bases unmatched: 2. Germline V gene lookup returns CDR1 SNHLY and CDR2 FYNNEI. CDR3 amino acids: CASSDPGGQETQYF. The part of the CDR3 DNA that was read is TGTGCCAGCAGTGATCCGGGGGGGCAAGAGACC.

This clone was counted between two and nine times. The CDR3 end falls 3 residues outside the read, so it is completed with the germline J gene. V is TRBV19 and J is TRBJ2-1, with 8 positions matching TRBD1. J gave up 7 bases and V 5 bases, and 7 bases lay outside the gene matches. The germline V gene encodes CDR1 LNHDA and CDR2 SQIVND (reference sequence). CDR3 length: 14 amino acids. CDR3 residues: CASSFDRGGNEQFF. Incomplete CDR3 DNA: TGTGCCAGTAGTTTCGACAGGGGTGGGAATGAG.

A note on this clone: The sequence runs out 3 residues before the end of the CDR3; the remainder is reconstructed from the germline J gene. The chain joins TRBV19 to TRBJ2-3; possible D gene TRBD1, 5 bases. The germline V gene has CDR1 LNHDA and CDR2 SQIVND (reference sequence). Trimming removed 4 bases at V and 2 bases at J, with 10 bases between. The CDR3 runs to 14 residues. CDR3 amino acids: CASSKGRSTDTQYF. The CDR3 DNA, read in part, is TGTGCCAGTAGTAAGGGGCGATCCACAGATACG. Looking up the rest from reference TRBV19 and TRBJ2-3 gives the full variable domain: DGGITQSPKYLFRKEGQNVTLSCEQNLNHDAMYWYRQDPGQGLRLIYYSQIVNDFQKGDIAEGYSVSREKKESFPLTVTSAQKNPTAFYLCASSKGRSTDTQYFGPGTRLTVL.